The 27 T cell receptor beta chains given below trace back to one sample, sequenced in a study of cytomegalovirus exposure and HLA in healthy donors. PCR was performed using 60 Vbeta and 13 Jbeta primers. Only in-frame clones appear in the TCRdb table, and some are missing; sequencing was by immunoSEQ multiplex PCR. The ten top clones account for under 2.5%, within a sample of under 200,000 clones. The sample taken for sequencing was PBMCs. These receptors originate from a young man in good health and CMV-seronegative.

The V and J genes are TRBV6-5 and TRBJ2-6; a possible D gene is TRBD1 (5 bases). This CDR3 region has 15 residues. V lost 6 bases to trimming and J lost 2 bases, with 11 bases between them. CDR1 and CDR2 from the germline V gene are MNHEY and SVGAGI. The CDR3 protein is CASSRDPTGANVLTF. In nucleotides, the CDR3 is TGTGCCAGCAGCAGGGATCCTACTGGGGCCAACGTCCTGACTTTC.

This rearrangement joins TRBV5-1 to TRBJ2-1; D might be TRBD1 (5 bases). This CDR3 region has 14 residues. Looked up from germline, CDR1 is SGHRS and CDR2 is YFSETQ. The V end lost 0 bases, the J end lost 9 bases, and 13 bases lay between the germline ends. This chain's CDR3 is CASSLAVDGAEQFF. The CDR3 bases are TGCGCCAGCAGCTTGGCCGTAGATGGGGCTGAGCAGTTCTTC.

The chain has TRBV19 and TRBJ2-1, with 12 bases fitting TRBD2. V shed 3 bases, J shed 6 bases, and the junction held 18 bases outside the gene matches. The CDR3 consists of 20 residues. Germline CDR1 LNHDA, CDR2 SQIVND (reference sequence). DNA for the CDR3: TGTGCCAGTAGTATCGAGTCTAGCGGGAGGGCGGGGGAATCGGGCAATGAGCAGTTCTTC. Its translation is CASSIESSGRAGESGNEQFF.

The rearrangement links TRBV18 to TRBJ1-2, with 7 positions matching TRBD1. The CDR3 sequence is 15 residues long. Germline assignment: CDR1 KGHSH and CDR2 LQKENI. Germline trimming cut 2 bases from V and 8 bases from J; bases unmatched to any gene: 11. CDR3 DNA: TGTGCCAGCTCACCATCTGTGACAGGGCTCGGCGGCTACACCTTC. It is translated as CASSPSVTGLGGYTF.

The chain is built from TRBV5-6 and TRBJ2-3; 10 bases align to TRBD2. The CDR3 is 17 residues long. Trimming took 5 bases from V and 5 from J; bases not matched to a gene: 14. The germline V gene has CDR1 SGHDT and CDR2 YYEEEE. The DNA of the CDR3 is TGTGCCAGCAGTCTTTATGGCGGCACTAGCGGGATAGATACGCAGTATTTT. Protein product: CASSLYGGTSGIDTQYF. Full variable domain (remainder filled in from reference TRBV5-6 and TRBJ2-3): DAGVTQSPTHLIKTRGQQVTLRCSPKSGHDTVSWYQQALGQGPQFIFQYYEEEERQRGNFPDRFSGHQFPNYSSELNVNALLLGDSALYLCASSLYGGTSGIDTQYFGPGTRLTVL.

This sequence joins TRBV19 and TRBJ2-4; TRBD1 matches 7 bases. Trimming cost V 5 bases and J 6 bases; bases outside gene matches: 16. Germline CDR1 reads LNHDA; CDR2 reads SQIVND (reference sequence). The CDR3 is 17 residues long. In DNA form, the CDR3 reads TGTGCCAGTAGTCCCGGGACAGCCTACACTCCTAGAAACATTCAGTACTTC. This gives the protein CASSPGTAYTPRNIQYF.

The CDR3 region is CASRQLAGNTIYF. CDR3 DNA sequence: TGTGCCAGCAGACAGTTGGCCGGAAACACCATATATTTT. The chain is built from TRBV7-2 and TRBJ1-3; D gene unclear. The CDR3 is 13 amino acids. From germline, CDR1 is SGHTA and CDR2 FQGNSA. V lost 6 bases to trimming and J lost 4 bases, with 10 bases between them.

In DNA, the CDR3 is TGTGCCAGCAGCCTCCACGACAGGGAGCAGTACTTC. Residues: CASSLHDREQYF. The chain joins TRBV5-4 to TRBJ2-5; the match to TRBD1 covers 7 bases. After removal of 4 bases from V and 11 bases from J, the junction contained 8 bases not matched to a gene. Germline V gives CDR1 SGHNT, CDR2 YYREEE (reference sequence). This CDR3 region has 12 residues.

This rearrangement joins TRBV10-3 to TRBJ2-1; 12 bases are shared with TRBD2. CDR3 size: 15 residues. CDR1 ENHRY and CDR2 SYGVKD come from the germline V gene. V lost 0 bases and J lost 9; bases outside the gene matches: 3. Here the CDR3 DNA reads TGTGCCATCAGTGAGTCTTCTAGCGGGGGGGGTGAGCAGTTCTTC. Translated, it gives CAISESSSGGGEQFF.

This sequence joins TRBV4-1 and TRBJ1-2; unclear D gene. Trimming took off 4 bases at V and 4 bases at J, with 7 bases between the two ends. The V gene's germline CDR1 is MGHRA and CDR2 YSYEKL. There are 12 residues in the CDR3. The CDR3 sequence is CASSPDIYGYTF. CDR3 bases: TGCGCCAGCAGCCCCGACATCTATGGCTACACCTTC.

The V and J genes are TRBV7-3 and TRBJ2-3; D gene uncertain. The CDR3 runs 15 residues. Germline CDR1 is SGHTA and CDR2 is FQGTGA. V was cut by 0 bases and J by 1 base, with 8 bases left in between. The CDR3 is CASSLTITGTDTQYF. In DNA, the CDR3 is TGTGCCAGCAGCTTAACGATAACGGGCACAGATACGCAGTATTTT.

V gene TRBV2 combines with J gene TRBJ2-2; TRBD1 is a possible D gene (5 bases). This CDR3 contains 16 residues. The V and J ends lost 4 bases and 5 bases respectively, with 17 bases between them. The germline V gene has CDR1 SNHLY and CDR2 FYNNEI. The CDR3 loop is CASSVMGGQGTGELFF. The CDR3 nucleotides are TGTGCCAGCAGTGTAATGGGCGGACAAGGGACCGGGGAGCTGTTTTTT.

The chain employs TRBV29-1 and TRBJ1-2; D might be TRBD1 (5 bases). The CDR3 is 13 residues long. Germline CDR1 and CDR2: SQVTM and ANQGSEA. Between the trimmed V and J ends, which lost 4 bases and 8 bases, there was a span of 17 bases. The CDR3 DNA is TGCAGCGTTGGGGGGGGTTGGCCGACGGGCTACACCTTC. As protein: CSVGGGWPTGYTF.

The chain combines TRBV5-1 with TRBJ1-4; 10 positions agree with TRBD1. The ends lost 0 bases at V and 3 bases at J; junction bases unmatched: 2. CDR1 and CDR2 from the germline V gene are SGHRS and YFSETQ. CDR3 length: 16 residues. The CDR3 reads CASSLGQGASNEKLFF. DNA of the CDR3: TGCGCCAGCAGCTTGGGACAGGGGGCATCTAATGAAAAACTGTTTTTT.

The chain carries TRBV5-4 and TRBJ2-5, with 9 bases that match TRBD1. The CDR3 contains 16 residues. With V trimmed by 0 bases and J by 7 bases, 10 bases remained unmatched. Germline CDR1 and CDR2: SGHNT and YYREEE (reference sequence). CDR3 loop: CASSLGGQGGVGTQYF. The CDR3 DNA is TGTGCCAGCAGCTTGGGGGGACAGGGTGGTGTCGGGACCCAGTACTTC.

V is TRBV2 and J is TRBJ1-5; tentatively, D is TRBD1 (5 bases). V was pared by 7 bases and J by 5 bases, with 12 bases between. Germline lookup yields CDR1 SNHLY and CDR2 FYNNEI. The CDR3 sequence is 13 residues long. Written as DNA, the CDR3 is TGTGCCAGCACTCCCTGGGGGGATCAGCCCCAGCATTTT. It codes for CASTPWGDQPQHF.

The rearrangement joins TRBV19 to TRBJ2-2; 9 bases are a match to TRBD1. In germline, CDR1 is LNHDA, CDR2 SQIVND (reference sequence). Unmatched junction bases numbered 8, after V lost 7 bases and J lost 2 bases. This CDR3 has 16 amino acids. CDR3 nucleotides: TGTGCCAGTACAACAGGGACAGGGCATAACACCGGGGAGCTGTTTTTT. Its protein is CASTTGTGHNTGELFF.

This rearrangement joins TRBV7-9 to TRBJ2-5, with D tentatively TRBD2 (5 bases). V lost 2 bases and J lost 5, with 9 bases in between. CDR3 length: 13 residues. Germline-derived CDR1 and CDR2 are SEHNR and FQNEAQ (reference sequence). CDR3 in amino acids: CASSLLRRETQYF. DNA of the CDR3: TGTGCCAGCAGCTTACTTAGGAGGGAGACCCAGTACTTC.

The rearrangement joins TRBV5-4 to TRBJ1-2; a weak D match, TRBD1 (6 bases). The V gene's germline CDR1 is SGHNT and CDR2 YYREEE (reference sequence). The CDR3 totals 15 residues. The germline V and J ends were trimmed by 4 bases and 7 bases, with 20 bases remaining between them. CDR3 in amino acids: CASSLGQLITGGYTF. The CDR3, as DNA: TGTGCCAGCAGCCTCGGACAGTTGATTACTGGTGGCTACACCTTC.

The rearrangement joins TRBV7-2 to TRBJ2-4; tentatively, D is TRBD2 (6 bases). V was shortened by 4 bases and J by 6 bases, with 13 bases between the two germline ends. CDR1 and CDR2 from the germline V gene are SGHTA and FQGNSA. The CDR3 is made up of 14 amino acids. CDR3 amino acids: CASSYGYGGNIQYF. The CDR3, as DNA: TGTGCCAGCAGCTATGGGTACGGGGGAAACATTCAGTACTTC.

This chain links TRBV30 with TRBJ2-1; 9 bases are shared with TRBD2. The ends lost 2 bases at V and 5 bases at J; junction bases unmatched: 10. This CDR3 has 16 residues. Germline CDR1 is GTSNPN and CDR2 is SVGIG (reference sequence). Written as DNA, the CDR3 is TGTGCCTGGAGTAGCTCGAGCCTAGCGGGGAACAATGAGCAGTTCTTC. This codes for CAWSSSSLAGNNEQFF.

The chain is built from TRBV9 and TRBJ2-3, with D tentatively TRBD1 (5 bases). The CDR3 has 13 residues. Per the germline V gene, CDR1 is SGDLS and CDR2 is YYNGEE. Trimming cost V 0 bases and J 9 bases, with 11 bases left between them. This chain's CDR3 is CASSVGGGITQYF. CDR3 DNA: TGTGCCAGCAGCGTAGGGGGCGGTATAACGCAGTATTTT.

CDR3 residues: CASSYGQYEQYF. The CDR3 nucleotides read TGTGCCAGCTCCTATGGGCAATACGAGCAGTACTTC. The chain uses TRBV18 and TRBJ2-7; D is undetermined. In germline, CDR1 is KGHSH, CDR2 LQKENI. V was clipped by 6 bases and J by 4 bases, with 10 bases between them. The CDR3 sequence is 12 residues long.

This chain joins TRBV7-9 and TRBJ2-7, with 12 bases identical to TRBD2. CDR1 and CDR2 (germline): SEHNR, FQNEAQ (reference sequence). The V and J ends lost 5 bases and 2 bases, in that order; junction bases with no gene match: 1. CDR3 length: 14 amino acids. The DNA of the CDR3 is TGTGCCAGCAGCGCTAGCGGGAGGGCCTACGAGCAGTACTTC. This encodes CASSASGRAYEQYF.

For the CDR3, the DNA is TGTGCCAGCAGCTTTAACATTCCTGACGAGCAGTACTTC. This sequence encodes CASSFNIPDEQYF. The rearrangement links TRBV11-2 to TRBJ2-7; no definite D call. The CDR3 consists of 13 residues. Trimming shortened V by 3 bases and J by 5 bases, and 11 bases separated the two germline ends. Germline CDR1 reads SGHAT; CDR2 reads FQNNGV.

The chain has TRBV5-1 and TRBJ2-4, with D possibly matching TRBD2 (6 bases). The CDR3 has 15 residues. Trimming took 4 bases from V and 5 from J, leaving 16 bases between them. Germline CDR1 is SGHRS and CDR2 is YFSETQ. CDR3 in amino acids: CASSARLGGENIQYF. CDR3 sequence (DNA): TGCGCCAGCAGCGCCCGACTAGGCGGGGAAAACATTCAGTACTTC.

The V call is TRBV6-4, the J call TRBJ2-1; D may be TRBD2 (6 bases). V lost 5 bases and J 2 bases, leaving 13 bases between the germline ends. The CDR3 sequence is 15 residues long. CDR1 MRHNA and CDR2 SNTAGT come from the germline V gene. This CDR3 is CASSPWGVAYNEQFF. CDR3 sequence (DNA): TGTGCCAGCAGTCCTTGGGGGGTCGCCTACAATGAGCAGTTCTTC.